Only a few counts were recorded for the clone carrying this TCR beta chain. Antigen unknown. Unstimulated Tregs (CD4+CD25+CD127-) and CD4+CD25- non-Tregs were sorted from PBMCs. Some clones are missing from TCRdb's copy, which holds only in-frame ones; the method was immunoSEQ multiplex PCR. The sample holds fewer than 20,000 clones, roughly four fifths seen once. This CDR3 spans 15 amino acids. Germline-derived CDR1 and CDR2 are GTSNPN and SVGIG (reference sequence). Trimming left V 5 bases short and J 2 bases short, with 16 bases between. The data derive from a study of Tregs in tolerant kidney transplant recipients. Study-wide results and caveats: Validation in larger populations is needed because few patients were studied. Biological reproducibility was not directly addressed, but technical replication error appeared minimal.

This TCR was sampled from a human donor in good health. The gene calls are TRBV30 and TRBJ1-3; a possible D gene is TRBD1 (6 bases). The sample comprised Tregs from blood. The DNA for the CDR3 is TGTGCCTGGGGGGGCTTCATGGGCGCTGGAAACACCATATATTTT. Its translation is CAWGGFMGAGNTIYF. Full variable domain (rest looked up from reference TRBV30 and TRBJ1-3): SQTIHQWPATLVQPVGSPLSLECTVEGTSNPNLYWYRQAAGRGLQLLFYSVGIGQISSEVPQNLSASRPQDRQFILSSKKLLLSDSGFYLCAWGGFMGAGNTIYFGEGSWLTVV.